Listed below are T cell receptor beta chains from one sample, sequenced in a study of T cells after posttransplantation cyclophosphamide. TCRdb keeps only in-frame clones here, not all; method: immunoSEQ multiplex PCR. The data hold roughly 2,000 clones, with around 85% observed a single time. Sequencing was performed on CD8+ T cells sorted from blood, taken less than 370 days after allogeneic stem cell transplant with posttransplant cyclophosphamide. The origin of the receptors is a male patient aged 45-59 years who received an allogeneic stem cell transplant from a related donor and was CMV-positive. The graft donor may have given rise to some T cells. Both conserved end residues are part of each CDR3. D genes are given only for firm matches. Clone size is not always given. Where it is, it says once, few, many or a class for expanded clones.

TRBJ1-4	TRBD1	TRBV7-9	.	CASSLGTLGQGNEKLFF	TGTGCCAGCAGCTTAGGTACCTTGGGACAGGGTAATGAAAAACTGTTTTTT
TRBJ2-1	TRBD2	TRBV19	few	CASSMGLAVDNEQFF	TGTGCCAGTAGTATGGGACTAGCCGTTGACAATGAGCAGTTCTTC
TRBJ2-7	.	TRBV19	.	CASSIVTATYEQYF	TGTGCCAGTAGTATAGTGACAGCGACCTACGAGCAGTACTTC
TRBJ2-7	TRBD1	TRBV29-1	.	CSAGGGTGGPYEQYF	TGCAGCGCCGGGGGGGGGACAGGGGGCCCCTACGAGCAGTACTTC
TRBJ1-1	TRBD1	TRBV27	.	CATPPGQVTTEAFF	TGTGCCACCCCCCCGGGACAGGTAACAACTGAAGCTTTCTTT
TRBJ2-2	TRBD2	TRBV10-2	once	CASSFSGRGTGELFF	TGCGCCAGCAGTTTTAGCGGGAGAGGCACCGGGGAGCTGTTTTTT
TRBJ2-1	.	TRBV19	.	CASSIWIGQGNEQFF	TGTGCCAGTAGTATATGGATCGGCCAGGGCAATGAGCAGTTCTTC
TRBJ2-3	.	TRBV4-3	.	CASSLGVRTDTQYF	TGCGCCAGCAGCCTAGGGGTACGCACAGATACGCAGTATTTT
TRBJ1-5	.	TRBV7-8	.	CASSKQGFSNQPQHF	TGTGCCAGCAGCAAACAGGGATTTAGCAATCAGCCCCAGCATTTT
TRBJ2-7	.	TRBV11-2	.	CASSLDRGSPYEQYF	TGTGCCAGCAGCTTAGACCGGGGATCCCCCTACGAGCAGTACTTC